This T cell receptor beta chain was captured by sequencing in a study of shared clonotypes between healthy human individuals (dated by TCRdb to the early 2020s). A note on the overall study: The cohort comprised two women and three men aged 18 to 49 years. To estimate repertoire size and how much clonotype sharing occurs between individuals, the study deeply sequenced the blood TCR repertoires of 4 to 6 healthy adults. To increase sequencing depth and limit assay-specific biases, TCR repertoire library preparation and sequencing were carried out by different laboratories using diverse techniques. Each donor's leukapheresis produced roughly between roughly 0.85 and 9.5 billion PBMCs. Findings and caveats that apply to the study as a whole: Sampling was restricted to blood, and TCR repertoires in tissues likely differ from the TCR repertoires found in blood. Because the study included only a small number of donors, the genetic and exposure-history diversity represented was limited. Pairwise subsampling indicated that sequencing depth was expected to affect the degree of clonotype sharing among donors.

About this clone: No cognate antigen has been identified for it. One base away there is no much larger clone; base qualities are not given.

Using the deep immunoSEQ assay, TCR CDR3 regions were amplified from genomic DNA by multiplex PCR. Genomic DNA extracted from each cell subset was distributed evenly over all wells of several immunoSEQ 96-well plates, and each plate served as one replicate. For unsorted PBMC, each replicate PCR was loaded with approximately 300 ng genomic DNA, equivalent to approximately 33,000 T cell genomes. Unsorted PBMC genomic DNA was sequenced across ten immunoSEQ deep assay plates. The purified libraries were quantified using a Qubit 3.0 fluorometer, sized with a Bioanalyzer 2100, and then quantified again using the KAPA Library Quantification kit. Every immunoSEQ 96-well plate was sequenced on a dedicated single-read 150-cycle Illumina NextSeq 550 flow cell. Regarding the original processing steps: The immunoSEQ output contained only junctional sequences without quality scores, so filtering could not match that applied to full-length reads. To assign V/J genes and CDR3, sequences were annotated against IMGT germline references using PyIR, a Python wrapper for IgBLAST v1.9. Any read was removed if the V/J assignment was weak (E-value above 1e-6), the CDR3 was missing, or the read contained stop codons, out-of-frame junctions, or ambiguous translated residues. V3J clonotypes were defined as sequences sharing an identical inferred V gene, J gene, and CDR3 amino acid sequence. Percentage overlap between repertoires was computed as shared unique clonotypes divided by the size of the smaller repertoire. Richness of each repertoire was evaluated using RTK rarefaction, the Chao1 estimator, and Recon v2.1 estimates of unobserved clonotypes. TCRdb's version of the immuneACCESS table is confined to in-frame rearrangements and falls short of the full clone set. An unresolved V gene accounts for under half of the shortfall where checked; the remainder is of unknown origin. V, J and clone size are those of that table, while D and trimming were read from the DNA. The sample profile shows more than 450,000 clones; more than 65% of them were found once. The ten largest clonotypes hold over 10% of the sample.

Healthy HIV-negative adults with no recently reported acute infections or vaccinations were included as donors. Every donor was a Caucasian adult living in Nashville, Tennessee, USA. In the unsorted samples, 70 million to 95 million PBMCs were counted, and genomic DNA was extracted using the QIAamp DNA Blood Mini kit. After blood collection by leukapheresis, PBMCs were isolated using Ficoll-Histopaque density gradient centrifugation and then cryopreserved in the vapor phase of liquid nitrogen. The receptor was derived from a woman in her thirties or forties in good health. Some clones in this sample may be carry-over from other donors' samples. Sequencing input: PBMCs.

The base sequence is TGTGCCAGCAGCTATGGACCTGCTGGCGGGGAGCTGTTTTTT. Its coded protein is CASSYGPAGGELFF. The chain is assembled from TRBV5-4 and TRBJ2-2, with the D gene too uncertain to name. V drops 3 bases and J drops 7 bases, leaving 13 bases in between. The CDR3 runs 14 residues from the cysteine to the phenylalanine. The sequence is cut down to CDR3 DNA, 42 bases in frame from base 1. CDR1 SGHNT and CDR2 YYREEE were looked up in the germline V gene (reference sequence).